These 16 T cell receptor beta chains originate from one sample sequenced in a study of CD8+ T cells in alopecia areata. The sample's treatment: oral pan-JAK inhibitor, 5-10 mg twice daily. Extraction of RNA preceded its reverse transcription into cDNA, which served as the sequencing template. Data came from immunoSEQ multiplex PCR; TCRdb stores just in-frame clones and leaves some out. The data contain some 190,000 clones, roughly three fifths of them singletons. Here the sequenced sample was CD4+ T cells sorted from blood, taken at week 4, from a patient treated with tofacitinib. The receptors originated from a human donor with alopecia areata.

DNA for the CDR3: TGCAGCGTTTCTGGGACAGCTAAGGGAGAGACCCAGTACTTC. It specifies CSVSGTAKGETQYF. The rearrangement joins TRBV29-1 to TRBJ2-5; 7 nucleotides line up with TRBD1. This CDR3 is built from 14 residues. Unmatched junction bases numbered 10, after V lost 5 bases and J lost 4 bases. CDR1 is SQVTM, CDR2 ANQGSEA, per germline.

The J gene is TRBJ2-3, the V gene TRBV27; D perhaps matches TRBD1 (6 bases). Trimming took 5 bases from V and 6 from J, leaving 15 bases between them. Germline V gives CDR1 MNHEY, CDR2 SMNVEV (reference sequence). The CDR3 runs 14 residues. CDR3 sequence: CASSPSRGRDTQYF. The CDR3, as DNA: TGTGCCAGCAGTCCGTCCAGGGGACGCGATACGCAGTATTTT.

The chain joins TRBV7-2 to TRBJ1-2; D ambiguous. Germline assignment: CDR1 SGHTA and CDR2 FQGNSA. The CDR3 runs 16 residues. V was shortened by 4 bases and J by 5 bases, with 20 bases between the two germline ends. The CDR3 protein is CASSSHWQAWSYGYTF. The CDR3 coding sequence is TGTGCCAGCAGCTCCCACTGGCAAGCGTGGAGTTATGGCTACACCTTC. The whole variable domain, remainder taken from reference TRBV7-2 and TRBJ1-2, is GAGVSQSPSNKVTEKGKDVELRCDPISGHTALYWYRQSLGQGLEFLIYFQGNSAPDKSGLPSDRFSAERTGGSVSTLTIQRTQQEDSAVYLCASSSHWQAWSYGYTFGSGTRLTVV.

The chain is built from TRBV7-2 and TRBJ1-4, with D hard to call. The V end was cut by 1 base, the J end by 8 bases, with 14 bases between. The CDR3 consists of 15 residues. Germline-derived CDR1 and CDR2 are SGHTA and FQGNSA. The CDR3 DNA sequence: TGTGCCAGCAGCTTAGTGGCAGGTTCGAGGGAAAAACTGTTTTTT. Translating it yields CASSLVAGSREKLFF.

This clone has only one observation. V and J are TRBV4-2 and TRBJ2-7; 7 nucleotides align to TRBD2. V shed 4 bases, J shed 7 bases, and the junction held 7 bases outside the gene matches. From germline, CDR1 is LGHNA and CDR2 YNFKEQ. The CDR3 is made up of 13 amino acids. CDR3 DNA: TGTGCCAGCAGCCTGGGGGGGACCCCGGAGCAGTACTTC. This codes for CASSLGGTPEQYF.

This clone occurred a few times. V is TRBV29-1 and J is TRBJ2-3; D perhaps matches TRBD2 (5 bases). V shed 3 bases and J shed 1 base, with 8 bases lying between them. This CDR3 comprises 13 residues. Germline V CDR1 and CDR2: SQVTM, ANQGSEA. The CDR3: CSVDGSGTDTQYF. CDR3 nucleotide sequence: TGCAGCGTTGATGGTAGCGGCACAGATACGCAGTATTTT.

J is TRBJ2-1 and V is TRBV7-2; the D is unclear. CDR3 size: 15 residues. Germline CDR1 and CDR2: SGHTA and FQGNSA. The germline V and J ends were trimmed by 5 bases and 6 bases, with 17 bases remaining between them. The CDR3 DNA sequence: TGTGCCAGCAGCACGTGGCGATACGCCTCCAATGAGCAGTTCTTC. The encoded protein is CASSTWRYASNEQFF.

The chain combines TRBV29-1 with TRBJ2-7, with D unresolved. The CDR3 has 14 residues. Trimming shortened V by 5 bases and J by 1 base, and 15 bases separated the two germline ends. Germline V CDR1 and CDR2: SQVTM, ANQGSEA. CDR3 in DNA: TGCAGCGTTACCTTATCGGACCGATCCTACGAGCAGTACTTC. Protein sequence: CSVTLSDRSYEQYF.

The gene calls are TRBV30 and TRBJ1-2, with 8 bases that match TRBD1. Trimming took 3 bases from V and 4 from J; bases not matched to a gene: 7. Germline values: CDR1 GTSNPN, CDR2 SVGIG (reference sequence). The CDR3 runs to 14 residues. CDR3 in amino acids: CAWRSQGEGYGYTF. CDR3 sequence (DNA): TGTGCCTGGAGGTCACAGGGGGAGGGCTATGGCTACACCTTC.

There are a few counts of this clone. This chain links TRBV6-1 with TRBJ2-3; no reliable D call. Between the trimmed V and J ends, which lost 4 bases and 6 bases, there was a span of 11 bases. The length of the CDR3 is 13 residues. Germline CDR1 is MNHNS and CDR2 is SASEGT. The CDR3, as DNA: TGTGCCAGCAGTGGGGTCAACCCGGATACGCAGTATTTT. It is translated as CASSGVNPDTQYF.

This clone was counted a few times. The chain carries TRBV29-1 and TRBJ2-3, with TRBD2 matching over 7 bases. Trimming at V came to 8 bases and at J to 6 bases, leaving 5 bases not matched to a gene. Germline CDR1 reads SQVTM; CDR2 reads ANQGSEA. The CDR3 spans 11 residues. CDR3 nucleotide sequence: TGCAGCAGCGGGACCCGGGATACGCAGTATTTT. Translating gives CSSGTRDTQYF.

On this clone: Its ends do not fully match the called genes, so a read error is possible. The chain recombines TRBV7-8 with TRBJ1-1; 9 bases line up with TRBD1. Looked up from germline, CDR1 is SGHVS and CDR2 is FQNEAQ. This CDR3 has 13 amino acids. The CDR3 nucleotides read TGTGCCAGCAGCTCCGGGAGGGGGACAGGGCAGCTCTTT. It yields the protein CASSSGRGTGQLF.

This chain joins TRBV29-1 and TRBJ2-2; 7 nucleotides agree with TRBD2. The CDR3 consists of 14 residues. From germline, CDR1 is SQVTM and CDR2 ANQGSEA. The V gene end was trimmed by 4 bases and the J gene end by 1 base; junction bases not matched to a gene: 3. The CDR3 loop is CSVVERENTGELFF. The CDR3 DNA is TGCAGCGTTGTCGAGCGGGAGAACACCGGGGAGCTGTTTTTT.

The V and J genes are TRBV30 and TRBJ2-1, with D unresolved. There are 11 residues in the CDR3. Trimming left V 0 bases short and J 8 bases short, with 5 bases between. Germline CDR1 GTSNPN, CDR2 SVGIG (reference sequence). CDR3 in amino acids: CAWSVKDEQFF. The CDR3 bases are TGTGCCTGGAGTGTCAAGGATGAGCAGTTCTTC. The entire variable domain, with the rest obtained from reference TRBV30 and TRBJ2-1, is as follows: SQTIHQWPATLVQPVGSPLSLECTVEGTSNPNLYWYRQAAGRGLQLLFYSVGIGQISSEVPQNLSASRPQDRQFILSSKKLLLSDSGFYLCAWSVKDEQFFGPGTRLTVL.

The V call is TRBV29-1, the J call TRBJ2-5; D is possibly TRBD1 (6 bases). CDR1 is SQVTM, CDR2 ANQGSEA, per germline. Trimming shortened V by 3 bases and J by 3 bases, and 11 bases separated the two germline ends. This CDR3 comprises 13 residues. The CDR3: CSVDPGVEETQYF. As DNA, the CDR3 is TGCAGCGTTGATCCAGGGGTGGAAGAGACCCAGTACTTC. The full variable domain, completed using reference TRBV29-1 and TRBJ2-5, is SAVISQKPSRDICQRGTSLTIQCQVDSQVTMMFWYRQQPGQSLTLIATANQGSEATYESGFVIDKFPISRPNLTFSTLTVSNMSPEDSSIYLCSVDPGVEETQYFGPGTRLLVL.

The CDR3 DNA reads TGCAGCGTTGACGCTAGCGGGAGAAAGGAGCAGTTCTTC. It codes for CSVDASGRKEQFF. The rearrangement uses TRBV29-1 and TRBJ2-1; TRBD2 aligns across 10 bases. The CDR3 is 13 residues long. Germline V gene data show CDR1 as SQVTM and CDR2 as ANQGSEA. V trimming: 3 bases; J trimming: 10 bases; junction bases outside the gene matches: 6.